This record covers a single T cell receptor (beta chain). PCR primers comprised 60 Vbeta and 13 Jbeta primers. Clones were read by immunoSEQ multiplex PCR, and TCRdb kept only the in-frame ones, dropping some. The sample has more than 85,000 clones; less than 10% are singletons. CDR1 is SNHLY, CDR2 FYNNEI, per germline. The trim removed 8 bases at V and 1 base at J, leaving 19 bases unmatched. The CDR3 contains 19 residues. This record belongs to a study of cytomegalovirus exposure and HLA in healthy donors. This chain uses TRBV2 with TRBJ2-3; 9 nucleotides align to TRBD2. The sample consisted of PBMCs. The TCR was taken from a man aged 45 to 65 in good health and CMV-seropositive. The CDR3: CASAKTKASGIRGTDTQYF. The CDR3 coding sequence is TGTGCCAGCGCAAAGACTAAGGCTAGCGGGATTCGGGGCACAGATACGCAGTATTTT.